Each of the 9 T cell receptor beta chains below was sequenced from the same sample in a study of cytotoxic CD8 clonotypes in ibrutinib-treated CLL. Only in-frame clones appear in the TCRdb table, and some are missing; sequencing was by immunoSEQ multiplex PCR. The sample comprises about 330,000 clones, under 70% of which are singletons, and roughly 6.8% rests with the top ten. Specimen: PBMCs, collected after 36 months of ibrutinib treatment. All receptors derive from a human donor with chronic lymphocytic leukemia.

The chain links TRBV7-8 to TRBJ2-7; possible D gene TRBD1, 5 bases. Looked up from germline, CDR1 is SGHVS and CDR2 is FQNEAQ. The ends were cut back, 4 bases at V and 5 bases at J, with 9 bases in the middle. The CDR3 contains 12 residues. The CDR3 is CASSSDSNEQYF. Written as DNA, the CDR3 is TGTGCCAGCAGCTCCGACAGCAACGAGCAGTACTTC.

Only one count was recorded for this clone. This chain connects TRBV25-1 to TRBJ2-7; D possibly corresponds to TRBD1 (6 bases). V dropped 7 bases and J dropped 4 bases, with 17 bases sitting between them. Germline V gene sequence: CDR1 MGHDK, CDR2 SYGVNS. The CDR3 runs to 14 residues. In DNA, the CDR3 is TGTGCCAGCATGCCCCCAGGGGCTGGGTACGAGCAGTACTTC. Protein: CASMPPGAGYEQYF.

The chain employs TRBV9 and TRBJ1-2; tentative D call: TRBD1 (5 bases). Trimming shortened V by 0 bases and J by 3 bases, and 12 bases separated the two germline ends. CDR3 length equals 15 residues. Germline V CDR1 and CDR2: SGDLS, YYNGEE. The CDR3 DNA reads TGTGCCAGCAGCGTAGTGAGCAGGGCAGACTATGGCTACACCTTC. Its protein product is CASSVVSRADYGYTF.

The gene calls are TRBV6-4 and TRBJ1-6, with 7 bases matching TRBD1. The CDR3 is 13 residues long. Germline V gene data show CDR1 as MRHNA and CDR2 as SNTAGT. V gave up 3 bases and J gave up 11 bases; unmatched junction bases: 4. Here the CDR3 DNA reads TGTGCCAGCAGTGAGACACAGGGGACACCCCTCCACTTT. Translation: CASSETQGTPLHF.

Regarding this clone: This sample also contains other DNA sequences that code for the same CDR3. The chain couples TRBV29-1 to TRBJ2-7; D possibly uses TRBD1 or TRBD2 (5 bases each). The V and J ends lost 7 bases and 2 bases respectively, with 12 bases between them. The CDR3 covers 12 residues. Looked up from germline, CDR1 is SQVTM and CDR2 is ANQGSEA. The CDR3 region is CSAGQGAYEQYF. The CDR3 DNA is TGCAGCGCCGGGCAGGGAGCCTACGAGCAGTACTTC.

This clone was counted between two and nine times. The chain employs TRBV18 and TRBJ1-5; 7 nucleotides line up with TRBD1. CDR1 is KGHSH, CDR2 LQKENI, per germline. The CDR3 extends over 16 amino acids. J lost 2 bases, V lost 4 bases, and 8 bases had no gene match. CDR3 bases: TGTGCCAGCTCACTATACAGGGGTATAGGCAATCAGCCCCAGCATTTT. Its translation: CASSLYRGIGNQPQHF.

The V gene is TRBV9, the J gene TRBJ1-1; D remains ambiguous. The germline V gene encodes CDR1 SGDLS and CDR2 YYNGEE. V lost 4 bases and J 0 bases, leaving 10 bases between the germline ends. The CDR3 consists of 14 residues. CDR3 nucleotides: TGTGCCAGCAGCTTCGGACTCATGAACACTGAAGCTTTCTTT. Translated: CASSFGLMNTEAFF.

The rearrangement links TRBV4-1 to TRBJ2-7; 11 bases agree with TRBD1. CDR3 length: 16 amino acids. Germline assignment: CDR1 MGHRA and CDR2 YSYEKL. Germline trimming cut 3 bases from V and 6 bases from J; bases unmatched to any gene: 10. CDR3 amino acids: CASSQGAGTGGLEQYF. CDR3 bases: TGCGCCAGCAGCCAGGGTGCCGGGACAGGGGGGCTCGAGCAGTACTTC.

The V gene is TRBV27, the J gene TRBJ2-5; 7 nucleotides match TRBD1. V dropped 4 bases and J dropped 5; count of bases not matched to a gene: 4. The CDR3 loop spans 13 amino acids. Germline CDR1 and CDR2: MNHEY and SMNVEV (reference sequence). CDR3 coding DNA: TGTGCCAGCAGTTCGACAGGGAAGGAGACCCAGTACTTC. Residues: CASSSTGKETQYF.